Reported below is one TCR beta chain. This record comes from a study of T cells in Graves' hyperthyroidism and ophthalmopathy. Patients were excluded for uncontrolled infection, other autoimmune disease, pregnancy or lactation. Diagnostic assessment was based on clinical symptoms, serum thyroxine and TRAb, thyroid ultrasound and orbital computed tomography. Extraction of PBMCs used around 9.6 ml of fresh peripheral blood. Germline V gene data show CDR1 as MNHNS and CDR2 as SASEGT. The V and J ends lost 6 bases and 2 bases respectively, with 25 bases between them. The CDR3 has 18 amino acids. Researchers amplified the TCR beta CDR3 regions from RNA transcripts. First-round RT-PCR of the TCR CDR3 relied on the HTBI primer set. TCRdb analysed the multiplex PCR reads with MiXCR anew, one entry per CDR3 protein. The table has around 700,000 distinct CDR3 sequences, 18% seen once.

Material for sequencing was blood. This TCR was sampled from a woman in her fifties or sixties with Graves' hyperthyroidism that later progressed to Graves' ophthalmopathy. The J gene is TRBJ1-2, the V gene TRBV6-1; maybe TRBD1 (6 bases). DNA of the CDR3: TGTGCCAGCAGCCCCAATAGAAAGCGGGACATTCCGAACTATGGCTACACCTTC. Its translation is CASSPNRKRDIPNYGYTF.